These 18 T cell receptor beta chains were all obtained from the same sample, sequenced in a study of CXCR3-negative and CXCR3-positive naive CD8 T cells. Preparation of TRB cDNA libraries relied on 5' RACE carrying UMI labels. TCRdb derives one entry per CDR3 protein from the 5' RACE reads, leaving out DNA. The repertoire table contains some 140,000 distinct CDR3 sequences. General study results and limits: Compared with CXCR3-negative naive cells, CXCR3-positive naive cells showed more hydrophobic TRB CDR3s.

No antigen has been identified for these receptors. Material: naive CXCR3+ CD8+ T cells from blood. Indicated subset: CD45RO-CCR7+CD27+CD95- naive CD8+ T cells expressing CXCR3 (TNR3+). All receptors derive from a human donor in good health. Some clones in this sample may be carry-over from other donors' samples.

The chain is built from TRBV27 and TRBJ2-2; with no DNA, the TCRdb D assignment of TRBD1 cannot be verified. The CDR3 sequence is 14 residues long. Germline V lookup: CDR1 MNHEY, CDR2 SMNVEV (reference sequence). CDR3 in amino acids: CASRRDRVFGELFF.

The chain joins TRBV29-1 to TRBJ2-7; no DNA is available, so the TRBD2 call from TCRdb remains unchecked. CDR3 length: 13 amino acids. Germline CDR1 and CDR2: SQVTM and ANQGSEA. The CDR3 loop reads CSVETAGTYEQYF.

V usage is TRBV9 and J usage is TRBJ2-7; TCRdb designates TRBD1, a call that cannot be tested without DNA. Germline V gives CDR1 SGDLS, CDR2 YYNGEE. The length of the CDR3 is 16 residues. This chain's CDR3 is CASSRSGSPGSYEQYF.

V and J are TRBV28 and TRBJ1-6. This CDR3 has 12 residues. Germline loops: CDR1 MDHEN, CDR2 SYDVKM. The CDR3: CASSEPNSPLHF.

The chain combines TRBV7-8 with TRBJ2-7; TCRdb's D call, TRBD1, is unchecked because there is no DNA. The germline gives CDR1 SGHVS, CDR2 FQNEAQ. The CDR3 spans 15 residues. This chain's CDR3 is CASSLEGQESYEQYF.

This chain links TRBV3-1 with TRBJ2-7; TCRdb reports TRBD1, a call that lacks DNA to check it against. Germline V lookup: CDR1 LGHDT, CDR2 YNNKEL (reference sequence). There are 15 residues in the CDR3. The CDR3 region is CASSQDLGQAGEQYF.

The chain uses TRBV6-5 and TRBJ2-3; TCRdb proposes TRBD1, but this gene call is untestable without DNA. The germline CDR1 and CDR2 sequences are MNHEY and SVGAGI. The CDR3 is made up of 16 amino acids. CDR3: CASSYSGGTYTDTQYF.

V is TRBV9 and J is TRBJ2-7. This CDR3 contains 14 residues. Germline assignment: CDR1 SGDLS and CDR2 YYNGEE. CDR3 in amino acids: CASSVGSSSYEQYF.

Here the CDR3 reads CSVRDRNTGELFF. The rearrangement links TRBV29-1 to TRBJ2-2; checking the TCRdb D call of TRBD1 is not possible without DNA. Germline-derived CDR1 and CDR2 are SQVTM and ANQGSEA. This CDR3 region has 13 residues.

The chain uses TRBV5-6 and TRBJ2-2. Germline V gives CDR1 SGHDT, CDR2 YYEEEE. This CDR3 spans 14 amino acids. The CDR3 here is CASSFQSNAGELFF. Full variable domain (rest looked up from reference TRBV5-6 and TRBJ2-2): DAGVTQSPTHLIKTRGQQVTLRCSPKSGHDTVSWYQQALGQGPQFIFQYYEEEERQRGNFPDRFSGHQFPNYSSELNVNALLLGDSALYLCASSFQSNAGELFFGEGSRLTVL.

V is TRBV6-1 and J is TRBJ1-2; no DNA is available, so the TRBD1 call from TCRdb remains unchecked. The germline CDR1 and CDR2 sequences are MNHNS and SASEGT. The CDR3 consists of 12 residues. The CDR3 sequence is CASSERGAGYTF.

This chain joins TRBV20-1 and TRBJ2-2; TCRdb selects TRBD1, and the lack of DNA leaves this call unchecked. This CDR3 has 16 amino acids. Germline CDR1 DFQATT, CDR2 SNEGSKA (reference sequence). The CDR3 sequence: CSAQNAQGVRTGELFF.

This chain uses TRBV4-2 with TRBJ2-3; TCRdb indicates TRBD1, and absent DNA this call remains unverified. CDR3 length: 14 residues. CDR1 and CDR2 (germline): LGHNA, YNFKEQ. CDR3: CASSQDPDGDTQYF.

The chain carries TRBV9 and TRBJ2-7. Germline V gene data show CDR1 as SGDLS and CDR2 as YYNGEE. This CDR3 is built from 14 residues. This CDR3 reads CASSVDYGDYEQYF.

V is TRBV5-1 and J is TRBJ2-7; with no DNA, the TCRdb D assignment of TRBD1 cannot be verified. The CDR3 is made up of 19 amino acids. Germline V gene sequence: CDR1 SGHRS, CDR2 YFSETQ. Here the CDR3 reads CASSSAGAGGGQTSYEQYF.

CDR3 region: CASSFSQGADTQYF. This chain uses TRBV12-3 or TRBV12-4 with TRBJ2-3; TCRdb returns TRBD1, unconfirmable since there is no DNA. The CDR3 is 14 amino acids.

The genes are TRBV30 and TRBJ2-1. The CDR3 loop spans 12 amino acids. CDR1 and CDR2 from the germline V gene are GTSNPN and SVGIG (reference sequence). CDR3 loop: CAWSGLGNEQFF.

The rearrangement links TRBV7-9 to TRBJ2-1; TCRdb's D call, TRBD1, is unchecked because there is no DNA. Germline V gene data show CDR1 as SEHNR and CDR2 as FQNEAQ (reference sequence). This CDR3 has 15 residues. The CDR3: CASSLGEGAFNEQFF.